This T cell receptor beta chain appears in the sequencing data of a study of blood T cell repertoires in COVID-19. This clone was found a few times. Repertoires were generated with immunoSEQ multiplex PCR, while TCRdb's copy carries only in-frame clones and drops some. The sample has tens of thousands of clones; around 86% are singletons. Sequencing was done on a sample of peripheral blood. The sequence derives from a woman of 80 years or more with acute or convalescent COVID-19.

CDR3 sequence reads: CASSWGLPMNTEAFF. The CDR3 bases are TGTGCCAGCAGTTGGGGACTTCCCATGAACACTGAAGCTTTCTTT. The gene calls are TRBV27 and TRBJ1-1, with D possibly TRBD1 on 5 matching bases. From germline, CDR1 is MNHEY and CDR2 SMNVEV (reference sequence). The V and J ends lost 4 bases and 0 bases respectively, with 12 bases between them. CDR3 length equals 15 residues.